Below, 14 T cell receptor beta chains from the same sample are listed, as sequenced in a study of control samples from healthy donors and cancer patients. Measured with immunoSEQ multiplex PCR; TCRdb has only the in-frame clones, and not every one. The sample holds around 110,000 clones, 93% seen once. Input material: blood. These receptors were obtained from a man aged 30-40 years in good health.

The chain couples TRBV5-4 to TRBJ2-5; weak D call: TRBD2 (5 bases). This CDR3 contains 14 residues. Germline lookup yields CDR1 SGHNT and CDR2 YYREEE (reference sequence). Trimming stripped 4 bases from V and 3 bases from J, with 13 bases between. The DNA for the CDR3 is TGTGCCAGCAGCCTAGCCGAGGCTGAAGAGACCCAGTACTTC. Translating it yields CASSLAEAEETQYF.

The J gene is TRBJ1-6, the V gene TRBV6-2 or TRBV6-3; D may be TRBD1 (5 bases). The CDR3 totals 16 residues. CDR1 is MNHEY and CDR2 is SVGEGT in the germline V gene. V lost 5 bases and J lost 5, with 16 bases in between. The CDR3 coding sequence is TGTGCCAGCAGTCGGCAGGGCGGCCCTAATAATTCACCCCTCCACTTT. It yields the protein CASSRQGGPNNSPLHF.

The chain links TRBV20-1 to TRBJ1-4; D unclear. The germline V and J ends were trimmed by 6 bases and 8 bases, with 10 bases remaining between them. Germline assignment: CDR1 DFQATT and CDR2 SNEGSKA (reference sequence). This CDR3 spans 11 amino acids. For the CDR3, the DNA is TGCAGTGCCCGGGATCGCGAAAAACTGTTTTTT. It yields the protein CSARDREKLFF.

The chain carries TRBV27 and TRBJ2-4; 8 bases map to TRBD1. CDR1 and CDR2 (germline): MNHEY, SMNVEV (reference sequence). V lost 5 bases and J lost 7; bases outside the gene matches: 10. The CDR3 has 15 residues. The DNA of the CDR3 is TGTGCCAGCAGTATGGACAGGGCTGCATGGAACATTCAGTACTTC. Protein sequence: CASSMDRAAWNIQYF.

V gene TRBV28 combines with J gene TRBJ1-5; D is ambiguous. V shed 8 bases and J shed 4 bases, with 6 bases lying between them. Germline CDR1 is MDHEN and CDR2 is SYDVKM. The CDR3 runs to 11 residues. CDR3 in amino acids: CASAANQPQHF. DNA for the CDR3: TGTGCCAGCGCCGCTAATCAGCCCCAGCATTTT. The full variable domain, in which reference TRBV28 and TRBJ1-5 provide the parts outside the CDR3, is DVKVTQSSRYLVKRTGEKVFLECVQDMDHENMFWYRQDPGLGLRLIYFSYDVKMKEKGDIPEGYSVSREKKERFSLILESASTNQTSMYLCASAANQPQHFGDGTRLSIL.

The rearrangement uses TRBV2 and TRBJ2-3, with 9 positions matching TRBD1. Germline V gene sequence: CDR1 SNHLY, CDR2 FYNNEI. The V and J ends lost 4 bases and 3 bases, in that order; junction bases with no gene match: 5. The CDR3 loop spans 15 amino acids. DNA of the CDR3: TGTGCCAGCAGTGGGGGGACAGGGAGAACAGATACGCAGTATTTT. Its translation is CASSGGTGRTDTQYF.

This chain joins TRBV6-5 and TRBJ2-1; D perhaps matches TRBD2 (6 bases). The V end lost 8 bases, the J end lost 3 bases, and 8 bases lay between the germline ends. The CDR3 extends over 12 amino acids. Per germline, CDR1 MNHEY and CDR2 SVGAGI. The chain's CDR3 is CASGLIYNEQFF. Written as DNA, the CDR3 is TGTGCCAGCGGACTAATCTACAATGAGCAGTTCTTC.

The chain employs TRBV9 and TRBJ2-3; a possible D gene is TRBD2 (6 bases). The V gene lost 3 bases and the J gene lost 0 bases, with 11 bases spanning the gap. The CDR3 has 15 amino acids. Germline lookup yields CDR1 SGDLS and CDR2 YYNGEE. The CDR3 protein is CASSGSGSSTDTQYF. In DNA, the CDR3 is TGTGCCAGCAGCGGGAGCGGGTCTAGCACAGATACGCAGTATTTT.

The rearrangement joins TRBV5-5 to TRBJ2-7; 8 bases line up with TRBD1. Germline V CDR1 and CDR2: SGHKS, YYEKEE (reference sequence). The V segment lost 3 bases and the J segment 3 bases; nucleotides outside the gene matches: 11. The CDR3 extends over 16 amino acids. This CDR3 is CASSSPGQGAYYEQYV. The CDR3 coding sequence is TGTGCCAGCAGCTCCCCCGGGCAGGGGGCTTACTACGAGCAGTACGTC.

The chain uses TRBV4-1 and TRBJ2-7, with unresolved D. V was shortened by 0 bases and J by 1 base, with 4 bases between the two germline ends. The V gene's germline CDR1 is MGHRA and CDR2 YSYEKL. The CDR3 is made up of 13 amino acids. CDR3 amino acids: CASSQDQSYEQYF. CDR3 in DNA: TGCGCCAGCAGCCAAGACCAGTCCTACGAGCAGTACTTC.

V gene TRBV4-1 combines with J gene TRBJ1-1; D may be TRBD1 (5 bases). Germline CDR1 is MGHRA and CDR2 is YSYEKL. V lost 0 bases to trimming and J lost 1 base, with 15 bases between them. The CDR3 runs to 17 residues. Written as DNA, the CDR3 is TGCGCCAGCAGCCAAGATGCAGGCGAGACAGCGAACACTGAAGCTTTCTTT. Translation gives CASSQDAGETANTEAFF.

CDR3 in DNA: TGCAGTGCTAGTAGGGGGGCCCCCTACGAGCAGTACGTC. Amino acids: CSASRGAPYEQYV. The rearrangement uses TRBV20-1 and TRBJ2-7; D tentatively reads TRBD1 or TRBD2 (6 bases each). The CDR3 runs 13 residues. The germline V gene has CDR1 DFQATT and CDR2 SNEGSKA (reference sequence). Trimming took off 3 bases at V and 2 bases at J, with 11 bases between the two ends.

This chain connects TRBV12-3 or TRBV12-4 to TRBJ2-3, with D perhaps TRBD1 (6 bases). The CDR3 consists of 12 residues. Between the trimmed V and J ends, which lost 6 bases and 7 bases, there was a span of 11 bases. The CDR3 bases are TGTGCCAGCAGAAAAGGGACAAATACGCAGTATTTT. Translation: CASRKGTNTQYF.

V is TRBV2 and J is TRBJ2-4; D may correspond to TRBD1 or TRBD2 (6 bases each). Germline CDR1 is SNHLY and CDR2 is FYNNEI. CDR3 length equals 15 residues. V was clipped by 7 bases and J by 1 base, with 14 bases between them. The CDR3 coding sequence is TGTGCCAGCATGTACGGGGGCAGGGCCAAAAACATTCAGTACTTC. Protein sequence: CASMYGGRAKNIQYF.